The entry below gives a single T cell receptor beta chain sequence along with its context. Trimming removed 6 bases from V and 3 bases from J; junction bases left unmatched: 4. Germline CDR1 MNHEY, CDR2 SVGEGT. The CDR3 spans 15 residues. Priming of first-strand cDNA relied on TRAV- and TRBV-specific primers (covering alpha and beta chains). A constant-region primer paired with the V-primer adapter amplified TCRs over approximately 20 PCR cycles. Isolated mRNA was amplified by in vitro transcription. TCRdb itself ran the reads through MiXCR, one entry per CDR3 protein. The data hold about 16,000 distinct CDR3 sequences, with approximately 70% observed a single time. The data stem from a study of low-dose radiotherapy and immunotherapy resistance in tumors. Across the whole study: The patients were given nivolumab 240 mg every two weeks and ipilimumab 1 mg/kg every six weeks, through an intravenous route.

This chain links TRBV6-2 or TRBV6-3 with TRBJ2-1, with 11 bases matching TRBD2. This receptor was obtained from a human donor with advanced metastatic prostate, ovarian, gallbladder or colorectal cancer (not recorded which). This table probably holds off-target reads from a library built for another chain. This chain's CDR3 is CASSVGLAVYNEQFF. For the CDR3, the DNA is TGTGCCAGCAGCGTGGGACTAGCGGTCTACAATGAGCAGTTCTTC.